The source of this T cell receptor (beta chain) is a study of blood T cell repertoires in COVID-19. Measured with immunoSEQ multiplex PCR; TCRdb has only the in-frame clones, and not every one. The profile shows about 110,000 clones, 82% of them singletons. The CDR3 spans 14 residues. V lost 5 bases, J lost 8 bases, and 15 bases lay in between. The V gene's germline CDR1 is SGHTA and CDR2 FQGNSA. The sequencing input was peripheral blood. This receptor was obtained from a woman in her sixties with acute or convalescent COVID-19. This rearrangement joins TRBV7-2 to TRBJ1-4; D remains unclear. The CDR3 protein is CASSLGPGEEKLFF. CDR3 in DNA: TGTGCCAGCAGCCTTGGACCCGGGGAGGAAAAACTGTTTTTT.